These 11 T cell receptor beta chains came from one sample sequenced in a study of blood T cells in healthy people across ages. With a J-beta primer mix and a sample-barcoded 5' primer, a second PCR ran roughly 6 to 12 cycles. TCRdb ran MiXCR on the 5' RACE reads and lists one entry per CDR3 protein. The sample yields 550,000 to 800,000 distinct CDR3 sequences, 32% seen once. Sequencing used blood. Source of these receptors: a woman of 80 years or more in good health.

The genes are TRBV7-2 and TRBJ1-2; 9 positions agree with TRBD1. This CDR3 is 13 amino acids long. Germline lookup yields CDR1 SGHTA and CDR2 FQGNSA. Trimming took 4 bases from V and 8 from J; bases not matched to a gene: 5. This CDR3 reads CASSSGQGKGYTF. CDR3 coding DNA: TGTGCCAGCAGCTCCGGACAGGGGAAGGGCTACACCTTC. Together with reference TRBV7-2 and TRBJ1-2, the CDR3 gives the full variable domain: GAGVSQSPSNKVTEKGKDVELRCDPISGHTALYWYRQSLGQGLEFLIYFQGNSAPDKSGLPSDRFSAERTGGSVSTLTIQRTQQEDSAVYLCASSSGQGKGYTFGSGTRLTVV.

The J gene is TRBJ1-6, the V gene TRBV2; D not certain. In germline, CDR1 is SNHLY, CDR2 FYNNEI. The CDR3 totals 11 residues. V was clipped by 5 bases and J by 10 bases, with 6 bases between them. CDR3 sequence (DNA): TGTGCCAGCAGTCCGGAATCACCCCTCCACTTT. Translated, it gives CASSPESPLHF. The full variable domain, with the rest looked up from reference TRBV2 and TRBJ1-6, is EPEVTQTPSHQVTQMGQEVILRCVPISNHLYFYWYRQILGQKVEFLVSFYNNEISEKSEIFDDQFSVERPDGSNFTLKIRSTKLEDSAMYFCASSPESPLHFGNGTRLTVT.

This clonotype was recorded at least ten times. This sequence joins TRBV6-5 and TRBJ2-1; no firm D call. From germline, CDR1 is MNHEY and CDR2 SVGAGI. The germline V and J ends were trimmed by 0 bases and 4 bases, with 4 bases remaining between them. There are 13 residues in the CDR3. The CDR3 sequence is CASSYSPYNEQFF. The CDR3 DNA reads TGTGCCAGCAGTTACTCGCCGTACAATGAGCAGTTCTTC.

To note about this clonotype: Germline and junction disagree at one end, which may indicate a read error. This chain uses TRBV7-8 with TRBJ2-3, with D unclear. CDR1 and CDR2 from the germline V gene are SGHVS and FQNEAQ. This CDR3 is built from 15 residues. CDR3 sequence: CASSLGLERGDAQYF. The CDR3 region has the DNA TGTGCCAGCAGCTTAGGCCTAGAGCGAGGAGATGCGCAGTATTTT.

This chain uses TRBV19 with TRBJ2-7; 7 nucleotides agree with TRBD1. Trimming at V came to 5 bases and at J to 7 bases, leaving 11 bases not matched to a gene. The CDR3 is made up of 14 amino acids. CDR1 and CDR2 (germline): LNHDA, SQIVND (reference sequence). This CDR3 reads CASSRQGQLREQYF. The CDR3 DNA follows: TGTGCCAGTAGTCGACAGGGACAACTACGGGAGCAGTACTTC.

The table lists this clonotype with a few counts. This could be a read error, since a much larger clone is one nucleotide away. V and J are TRBV5-1 and TRBJ2-5; D perhaps matches TRBD2 (5 bases). From germline, CDR1 is SGHRS and CDR2 YFSETQ. Trimming removed 4 bases from V and 5 bases from J, with 9 bases in between. The CDR3 extends over 12 amino acids. CDR3 nucleotides: TGCGCCAGCAGCGGGGAGACGGAGACCCAGTACTTC. Its protein product is CASSGETETQYF.

This clonotype was picked up many times. The rearrangement joins TRBV29-1 to TRBJ2-3, with 7 bases fitting TRBD2. Trimming removed 4 bases from V and 6 bases from J; junction bases left unmatched: 4. Germline loops: CDR1 SQVTM, CDR2 ANQGSEA. The CDR3 is 12 residues long. The DNA of the CDR3 is TGCAGCGTTGGACTAGCCGGCGATACGCAGTATTTT. Amino acid sequence: CSVGLAGDTQYF.

This clonotype showed up just a few times. The chain couples TRBV6-2 or TRBV6-3 to TRBJ1-2; D not certain. Trimming removed 4 bases at V and 0 bases at J, with 12 bases between. Germline loops: CDR1 MNHEY, CDR2 SVGEGT. This CDR3 spans 15 amino acids. The CDR3 bases are TGTGCCAGCAGTTGGTCAGCCCTCGCTAACTATGGCTACACCTTC. Amino acids: CASSWSALANYGYTF.

At least ten counts were recorded for this clonotype. V gene TRBV6-5 combines with J gene TRBJ2-1, with D possibly matching TRBD2 (6 bases). The CDR3 loop spans 14 amino acids. V lost 5 bases and J lost 1, with 9 bases in between. Germline CDR1 and CDR2: MNHEY and SVGAGI. CDR3 in amino acids: CASSIRESYNEQFF. The CDR3 nucleotides read TGTGCCAGCAGTATTCGGGAGTCCTACAATGAGCAGTTCTTC.

This clonotype showed up many times. The chain has TRBV7-8 and TRBJ2-7; perhaps TRBD2 as D (5 bases). Germline CDR1 and CDR2: SGHVS and FQNEAQ. Trimming cost V 3 bases and J 3 bases, with 12 bases left between them. The CDR3 totals 14 residues. In DNA, the CDR3 is TGTGCCAGCAGCTTCCTAATCCGGGGCTACGAGCAGTACTTC. It specifies CASSFLIRGYEQYF.

This clonotype was detected a few times. A read error is possible here, since a much larger clone lies one base away. The chain has TRBV20-1 and TRBJ2-6, with a tentative D call TRBD1 (5 bases). The CDR3 loop spans 14 amino acids. CDR1 and CDR2 from the germline V gene are DFQATT and SNEGSKA (reference sequence). In DNA, the CDR3 is TGCAGTGCTCTTGAGCTCTCTGGGGCCAACGTCCGGACTTTC. Translating gives CSALELSGANVRTF.